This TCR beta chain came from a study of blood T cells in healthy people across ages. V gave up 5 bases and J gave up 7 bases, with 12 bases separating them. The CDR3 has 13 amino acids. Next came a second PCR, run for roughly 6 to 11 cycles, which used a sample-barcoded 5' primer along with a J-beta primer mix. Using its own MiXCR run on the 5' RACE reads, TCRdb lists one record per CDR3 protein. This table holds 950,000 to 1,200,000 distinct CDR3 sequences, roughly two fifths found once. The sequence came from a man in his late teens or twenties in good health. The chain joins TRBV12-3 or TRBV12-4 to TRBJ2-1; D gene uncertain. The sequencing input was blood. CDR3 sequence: CASSAPGLNEQFF. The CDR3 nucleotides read TGTGCCAGCAGTGCCCCGGGTCTTAATGAGCAGTTCTTC.